Shown below are 24 T cell receptor beta chains from a single sample sequenced in a study of cytomegalovirus exposure and HLA in healthy donors. PCR primers comprised 60 Vbeta and 13 Jbeta primers. Only in-frame clones appear in the TCRdb table, and some are missing; sequencing was by immunoSEQ multiplex PCR. The data hold about 100,000 clones, with about 69% observed a single time. Sequences were obtained from PBMCs. The source is a human donor in good health.

The chain links TRBV4-2 to TRBJ2-2; TRBD2 matches 8 bases. From germline, CDR1 is LGHNA and CDR2 YNFKEQ. J lost 7 bases, V lost 5 bases, and 12 bases had no gene match. The CDR3 has 16 amino acids. CDR3 amino acids: CASSFGGAGRGGELFF. DNA for the CDR3: TGTGCCAGCAGCTTCGGGGGGGCGGGAAGGGGCGGGGAGCTGTTTTTT.

V gene TRBV19 combines with J gene TRBJ1-5; D unresolved. The CDR3 spans 16 residues. Germline lookup yields CDR1 LNHDA and CDR2 SQIVND (reference sequence). Trimming cost V 3 bases and J 0 bases, with 12 bases left between them. The CDR3 is CASSMYSQSSNQPQHF. CDR3 bases: TGTGCCAGTAGTATGTATTCCCAGTCTAGCAATCAGCCCCAGCATTTT.

The rearrangement joins TRBV10-3 to TRBJ1-1, with TRBD1 matching over 7 bases. The trim removed 3 bases at V and 3 bases at J, leaving 10 bases unmatched. Germline values: CDR1 ENHRY, CDR2 SYGVKD. The CDR3 runs to 16 residues. The CDR3 spells CAISDPPTGRDTEAFF. CDR3 DNA: TGTGCCATCAGTGACCCACCGACAGGGCGGGACACTGAAGCTTTCTTT.

The chain recombines TRBV5-4 with TRBJ2-1, with TRBD2 as a possible D gene (7 bases). The CDR3 spans 15 residues. V was clipped by 6 bases and J by 2 bases, with 15 bases between them. In germline, CDR1 is SGHNT, CDR2 YYREEE (reference sequence). CDR3 amino acids: CASNRGGEAYNEQFF. CDR3 in DNA: TGTGCCAGCAACCGAGGGGGGGAGGCCTACAATGAGCAGTTCTTC. The variable domain in full, completed from reference TRBV5-4 and TRBJ2-1, reads ETGVTQSPTHLIKTRGQQVTLRCSSQSGHNTVSWYQQALGQGPQFIFQYYREEENGRGNFPPRFSGLQFPNYSSELNVNALELDDSALYLCASNRGGEAYNEQFFGPGTRLTVL.

The rearrangement links TRBV10-3 to TRBJ1-1, with D tentatively TRBD1 (5 bases). The CDR3 spans 13 residues. Germline CDR1 reads ENHRY; CDR2 reads SYGVKD. Trimming left V 4 bases short and J 8 bases short, with 14 bases between. The CDR3 reads CAISGQPLQEAFF. The CDR3 DNA sequence: TGTGCCATCAGTGGACAGCCTCTTCAGGAAGCTTTCTTT.

J is TRBJ1-1 and V is TRBV6-5; D is unresolved. The germline V gene has CDR1 MNHEY and CDR2 SVGAGI. V was cut by 7 bases and J by 5 bases, with 8 bases left in between. The CDR3 totals 11 residues. The CDR3 DNA is TGTGCCAGCAAACTAAGGACTGAAGCTTTCTTT. Translating gives CASKLRTEAFF.

The chain has TRBV5-6 and TRBJ2-3; D perhaps matches TRBD2 (6 bases). The germline CDR1 and CDR2 sequences are SGHDT and YYEEEE. The ends were cut back, 6 bases at V and 1 base at J, with 15 bases in the middle. The CDR3 is 15 amino acids. Here the CDR3 reads CASNIGRRGTDTQYF. CDR3 DNA: TGTGCCAGCAACATAGGGAGGAGAGGCACAGATACGCAGTATTTT.

The rearrangement uses TRBV19 and TRBJ2-4; D is undetermined. The CDR3 has 12 residues. Germline values: CDR1 LNHDA, CDR2 SQIVND (reference sequence). V lost 4 bases and J lost 7, with 8 bases in between. The chain's CDR3 is CASSRWPNIQYF. CDR3 DNA sequence: TGTGCCAGTAGTAGGTGGCCGAACATTCAGTACTTC.

This chain uses TRBV5-1 with TRBJ1-4; D is possibly TRBD1 (5 bases). Per the germline V gene, CDR1 is SGHRS and CDR2 is YFSETQ. This CDR3 comprises 14 residues. Trimming took 2 bases from V and 5 from J, leaving 10 bases between them. The DNA of the CDR3 is TGCGCCAGCAGCTTAGAGACAGCGAATGAAAAACTGTTTTTT. Its protein is CASSLETANEKLFF. Using reference TRBV5-1 and TRBJ1-4 for the parts outside the CDR3, the full variable domain is KAGVTQTPRYLIKTRGQQVTLSCSPISGHRSVSWYQQTPGQGLQFLFEYFSETQRNKGNFPGRFSGRQFSNSRSEMNVSTLELGDSALYLCASSLETANEKLFFGSGTQLSVL.

The chain employs TRBV28 and TRBJ2-7, with 10 bases identical to TRBD1. Germline values: CDR1 MDHEN, CDR2 SYDVKM. The trim removed 9 bases at V and 3 bases at J, leaving 5 bases unmatched. The CDR3 length is 13 residues. The CDR3 protein is CASGDRGYYEQYF. CDR3 in DNA: TGTGCCAGTGGGGACAGGGGATACTACGAGCAGTACTTC.

V and J are TRBV30 and TRBJ2-3; no firm D call. Per germline, CDR1 GTSNPN and CDR2 SVGIG (reference sequence). The V and J ends lost 4 bases and 0 bases respectively, with 14 bases between them. The CDR3 covers 15 residues. CDR3 protein: CAWTHGLMSTDTQYF. CDR3 in DNA: TGTGCCTGGACCCATGGGCTGATGAGCACAGATACGCAGTATTTT. The complete variable domain, with remaining parts taken from reference TRBV30 and TRBJ2-3, reads SQTIHQWPATLVQPVGSPLSLECTVEGTSNPNLYWYRQAAGRGLQLLFYSVGIGQISSEVPQNLSASRPQDRQFILSSKKLLLSDSGFYLCAWTHGLMSTDTQYFGPGTRLTVL.

The rearrangement joins TRBV29-1 to TRBJ2-2; maybe TRBD2 (5 bases). CDR1 is SQVTM, CDR2 ANQGSEA, per germline. This CDR3 is 12 amino acids long. V was clipped by 4 bases and J by 3 bases, with 6 bases between them. The CDR3 coding sequence is TGCAGCGTTGTGGGAGACACCGGGGAGCTGTTTTTT. Amino acid sequence: CSVVGDTGELFF.

The chain has TRBV28 and TRBJ1-3; D call uncertain. The V and J ends lost 1 base and 4 bases respectively, with 11 bases between them. The CDR3 extends over 15 amino acids. The germline V gene encodes CDR1 MDHEN and CDR2 SYDVKM. In DNA form, the CDR3 reads TGTGCCAGCAGTTTATTATTAGGAGTCGGAAACACCATATATTTT. The encoded protein is CASSLLLGVGNTIYF.

The chain is built from TRBV7-6 and TRBJ2-1; 8 bases are shared with TRBD2. The germline V gene encodes CDR1 SGHVS and CDR2 FNYEAQ. The CDR3 sequence is 19 residues long. The V gene end was trimmed by 1 base and the J gene end by 2 bases; junction bases not matched to a gene: 13. The CDR3 sequence: CASSLVDYGTRDTYNEQFF. The CDR3 nucleotides are TGTGCCAGCAGCTTAGTAGATTACGGGACTAGGGATACCTACAATGAGCAGTTCTTC.

This clone has more than one count but fewer than ten. The rearrangement uses TRBV7-9 and TRBJ2-1; tentatively, D is TRBD2 (6 bases). The CDR3 has 17 residues. CDR1 and CDR2 (germline): SEHNR, FQNEAQ (reference sequence). Trimming removed 4 bases from V and 2 bases from J, with 18 bases in between. This CDR3 is CASSSPPGGGPYNEQFF. For the CDR3, the DNA is TGTGCCAGCAGCTCCCCCCCCGGGGGAGGCCCCTACAATGAGCAGTTCTTC.

Of note for this clone: The identical CDR3 is also encoded by other nucleotide sequences in the sample. The chain uses TRBV19 and TRBJ2-7, with 8 bases aligning to TRBD2. J was trimmed by 0 bases and V by 3 bases; bases with no gene match: 4. The CDR3 consists of 15 residues. Germline CDR1 is LNHDA and CDR2 is SQIVND (reference sequence). The CDR3 loop is CASSIGSGASYEQYF. CDR3 DNA sequence: TGTGCCAGTAGTATTGGTAGCGGGGCCTCCTACGAGCAGTACTTC.

This clone appeared a few times. For the CDR3, the DNA is TGTGCCAGCAGTATCCTACTGGGAGGATCCGAGCAGTACTTC. Protein: CASSILLGGSEQYF. This chain uses TRBV28 with TRBJ2-7; D possibly corresponds to TRBD2 (6 bases). V lost 5 bases and J lost 6, with 17 bases in between. Germline-derived CDR1 and CDR2 are MDHEN and SYDVKM. CDR3 length equals 14 residues.

This clone was counted a few times. This chain links TRBV6-1 with TRBJ1-2; TRBD1 agrees at 7 bases. The CDR3 is made up of 14 amino acids. Trimming cost V 3 bases and J 5 bases; bases outside gene matches: 6. Germline V gives CDR1 MNHNS, CDR2 SASEGT. The CDR3 DNA follows: TGTGCCAGCAGTGAGAGGGGGCGCGGGTATGGCTACACCTTC. Translating gives CASSERGRGYGYTF.

V is TRBV28 and J is TRBJ1-4, with D uncertain. V was shortened by 2 bases and J by 5 bases, with 15 bases between the two germline ends. This CDR3 comprises 16 residues. Germline V CDR1 and CDR2: MDHEN, SYDVKM. Here the CDR3 reads CASSLRVMRKNEKLFF. In DNA, the CDR3 is TGTGCCAGCAGTTTACGTGTGATGAGGAAGAATGAAAAACTGTTTTTT.

CDR3 DNA sequence: TGTGCCAGCTCGCCGACTAGCGGGAGCAATGAGCAGTTCTTC. This sequence encodes CASSPTSGSNEQFF. V usage is TRBV18 and J usage is TRBJ2-1; 12 nucleotides agree with TRBD2. The CDR3 spans 14 residues. CDR1 KGHSH and CDR2 LQKENI come from the germline V gene. V dropped 6 bases and J dropped 6; count of bases not matched to a gene: 3.

This chain joins TRBV11-2 and TRBJ2-5; perhaps TRBD2 as D (6 bases). Germline V gives CDR1 SGHAT, CDR2 FQNNGV. The V gene lost 1 base and the J gene lost 5 bases, with 14 bases spanning the gap. The CDR3 is 15 amino acids. The CDR3 DNA reads TGTGCCAGCAGCTTAGGCGGGACGGGGCCGGAGACCCAGTACTTC. Protein sequence: CASSLGGTGPETQYF. The variable domain in full, completed from reference TRBV11-2 and TRBJ2-5, reads EAGVAQSPRYKIIEKRQSVAFWCNPISGHATLYWYQQILGQGPKLLIQFQNNGVVDDSQLPKDRFSAERLKGVDSTLKIQPAKLEDSAVYLCASSLGGTGPETQYFGPGTRLLVL.

The V call is TRBV5-5, the J call TRBJ2-1; a possible D gene is TRBD2 (5 bases). The V gene's germline CDR1 is SGHKS and CDR2 YYEKEE (reference sequence). Trimming removed 0 bases from V and 8 bases from J, with 12 bases in between. The length of the CDR3 is 14 residues. The CDR3 sequence: CASSLAGGRDEQFF. CDR3 in DNA: TGTGCCAGCAGCTTGGCCGGTGGGCGGGATGAGCAGTTCTTC.

The chain joins TRBV2 to TRBJ2-2; D might be TRBD2 (6 bases). CDR1 and CDR2 (germline): SNHLY, FYNNEI. V shed 1 base and J shed 1 base, with 10 bases lying between them. The length of the CDR3 is 16 residues. The CDR3 sequence: CASSEGTSLNTGELFF. The CDR3 nucleotides read TGTGCCAGCAGTGAAGGCACTAGCCTGAACACCGGGGAGCTGTTTTTT.

The rearrangement uses TRBV4-1 and TRBJ2-1, with 11 bases aligning to TRBD2. This CDR3 is 16 amino acids long. V lost 4 bases and J lost 6; bases outside the gene matches: 8. In germline, CDR1 is MGHRA, CDR2 YSYEKL. CDR3 in amino acids: CASSLGTSGRFNEQFF. In DNA, the CDR3 is TGCGCCAGCAGCCTCGGCACTAGCGGGAGATTCAATGAGCAGTTCTTC.